The clone carrying this T cell receptor (beta chain) was found many times. Its antigen is unidentified. Trimming at V came to 0 bases and at J to 3 bases, leaving 2 bases not matched to a gene. The germline V gene has CDR1 SGHRS and CDR2 YFSETQ. The CDR3 is 15 residues long. This entry comes from a study of T cells after yellow fever vaccination. Study context: SMART-Seq v4 Ultra Low Input prepared the low-cell-number fractions. Broader study findings: Reappearance after the booster was seen for most primary-vaccination clones, at 95% to 97% CD4 and around 90% CD8. By day 5 rather than day 15, the secondary response had peaked, though it was weaker. A limited proportion of clonotypes was detected within both the CD4 and CD8 compartments.

Using its own MiXCR run on the 5' RACE reads, TCRdb lists one record per CDR3 protein. The sample contains under 700,000 distinct CDR3 sequences, roughly a sixth of which appear only once. This TCR was sampled from a man aged 18 to 35 who received the YFV17D yellow fever vaccine. The material sequenced was PBMCs, taken less than 6 days after the first yellow fever vaccination. The chain has TRBV5-1 and TRBJ2-3; 9 bases agree with TRBD1. The CDR3 bases are TGCGCCAGCAGCTTGGAGGACAGGGGAACAGATACGCAGTATTTT. This gives the protein CASSLEDRGTDTQYF.